The clone carrying this T cell receptor beta chain turned up a few times. CDR1 and CDR2 (germline): GTSNPN, SVGIG (reference sequence). This CDR3 is built from 14 residues. The V and J ends lost 4 bases and 6 bases respectively, with 17 bases between them. These data belong to a study of OX40 agonist ivuxolimab in advanced cancers. About the research overall: Given to patients was ivuxolimab, an agonistic anti-OX40 (CD134) antibody.

Some clones are missing from TCRdb's copy, which holds only in-frame ones; the method was immunoSEQ multiplex PCR. The sample comprises 59,000 or so clones, roughly 82% of which are singletons, and around 3.6% rests with the top ten. The sequences come from CD4+ or CD8+ T cells sorted from blood, collected in a trial of the OX40 agonist ivuxolimab. The chain employs TRBV30 and TRBJ2-3; the D is unclear. This sequence originates from an adult with an advanced solid tumor such as melanoma, head and neck, liver or kidney cancer. DNA for the CDR3: TGTGCCTGGACTCTGGGTGGCAGACGGGATACGCAGTATTTT. Its translation: CAWTLGGRRDTQYF.